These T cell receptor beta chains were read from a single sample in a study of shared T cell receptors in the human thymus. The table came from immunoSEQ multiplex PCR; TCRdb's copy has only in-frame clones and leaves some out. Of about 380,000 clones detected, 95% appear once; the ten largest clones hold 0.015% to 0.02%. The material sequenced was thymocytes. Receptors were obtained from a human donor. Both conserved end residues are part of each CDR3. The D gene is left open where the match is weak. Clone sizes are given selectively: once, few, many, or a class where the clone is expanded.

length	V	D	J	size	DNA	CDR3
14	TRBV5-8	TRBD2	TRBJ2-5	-	TGTGCCAGCAGCTTGGGCGGCGGGAGGGAGACCCAGTACTTC	CASSLGGGRETQYF
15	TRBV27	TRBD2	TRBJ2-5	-	TGTGCCAGCAGCCTCTACGGGAGGGCGTATGAGACCCAGTACTTC	CASSLYGRAYETQYF
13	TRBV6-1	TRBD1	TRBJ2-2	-	TGTGCCAGCCGACGACAGGGGGCCGGGGAGCTGTTTTTT	CASRRQGAGELFF
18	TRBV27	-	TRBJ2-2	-	TGTGCCAGCAGACCGTCTACTATGGCAGGGCCGCGGACCGGGGAGCTGTTTTTT	CASRPSTMAGPRTGELFF
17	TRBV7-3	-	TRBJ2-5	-	TGTGCCAGCAGCCAATTGGCCCATGGGTCTAGAAGAGAGACCCAGTACTTC	CASSQLAHGSRRETQYF
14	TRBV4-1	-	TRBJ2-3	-	TGCGCCAGCAGCCAAGAACCATACACAGATACGCAGTATTTT	CASSQEPYTDTQYF
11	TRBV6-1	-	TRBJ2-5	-	TGTGCCAGCAGTGGAAGGGCGGAGCTAGACTTC	CASSGRAELDF
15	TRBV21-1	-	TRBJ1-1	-	TGTGCCAGCAGCAAAGATGTAGGGATGAACACTGAAGCTTTCTTT	CASSKDVGMNTEAFF
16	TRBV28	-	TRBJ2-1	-	TGTGCCAGCAGTTCCCCCTCCGGGGTGGGACTGAATGAGCAGTTCTTC	CASSSPSGVGLNEQFF
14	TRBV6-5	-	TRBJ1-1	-	TGTGCCAGCAGTTTCGGGACGGTTAACACTGAAGCTTTCTTT	CASSFGTVNTEAFF
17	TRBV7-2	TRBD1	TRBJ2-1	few	TGTGCCAGCAGCTTAGAACCACAGGGGGCTATTAGCAATGAGCAGTTCTTC	CASSLEPQGAISNEQFF
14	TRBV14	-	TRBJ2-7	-	TGTGCCAGCAGCCAAGATTCCCGGGGGAACGAGCAGTACTTC	CASSQDSRGNEQYF
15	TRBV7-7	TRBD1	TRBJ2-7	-	TGTGCCAGCAGCCTCGGGACAGGTTATTCCTACGAGCAGTACTTC	CASSLGTGYSYEQYF
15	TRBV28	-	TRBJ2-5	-	TGTGCCAGCAATCGCCTCCAAGGTGGCCAAGAGACCCAGTACTTC	CASNRLQGGQETQYF
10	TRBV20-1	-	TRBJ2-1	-	TGCAGCCCCAGAACGCCTGAGCAGTTCTTC	CSPRTPEQFF
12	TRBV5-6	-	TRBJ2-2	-	TGTGCCAGCAGCTTGAAGCCCGGGGAGCTGTTTTTT	CASSLKPGELFF
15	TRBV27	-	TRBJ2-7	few	TGTGCCAGCAGTTTATCCAGGTTTCCCTCCTACGAGCAGTACTTC	CASSLSRFPSYEQYF
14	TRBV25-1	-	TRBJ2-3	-	TGTGCCAGCAGTGTAAGGGAAAGCACAGATACGCAGTATTTT	CASSVRESTDTQYF
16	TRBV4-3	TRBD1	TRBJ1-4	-	TGCGCCAGCAGCCAAAGGTCCCGGGCAGGGGGCGAAAAACTGTTTTTT	CASSQRSRAGGEKLFF
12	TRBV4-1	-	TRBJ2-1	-	TGCGCCAGCAGTTCAAGTGGAAATGAGCAGTTCTTC	CASSSSGNEQFF
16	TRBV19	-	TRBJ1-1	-	TGTGCCAGTCAACCCGCCAGGGGCGGAATGAACACTGAAGCTTTCTTT	CASQPARGGMNTEAFF
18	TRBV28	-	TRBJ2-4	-	TGTGCCAGCAGTTTATGCATCTCGGGAATCGTAGCCAAAAACATTCAGTACTTC	CASSLCISGIVAKNIQYF
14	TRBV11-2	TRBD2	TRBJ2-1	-	TGTGCCAGCAGTGCTAGCGGCGGGCGAAGTCAGCAGTTCTTC	CASSASGGRSQQFF
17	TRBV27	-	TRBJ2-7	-	TGTGCCAGCAGCCCCACTGGGGGGGGCGATCAACCCTACGAGCAGTACTTC	CASSPTGGGDQPYEQYF
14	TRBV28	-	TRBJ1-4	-	TGTGCCAGCAGCCCGCAGGCTACTGATGAAAAACTGTTTTTT	CASSPQATDEKLFF
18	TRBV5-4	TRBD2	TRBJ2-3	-	TGTGCCAGCCGGGGTCAGACTAGCGCCACTAGTCAGGCAGATACGCAGTATTTT	CASRGQTSATSQADTQYF
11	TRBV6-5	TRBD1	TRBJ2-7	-	TGTGCCAGCAGACAGGGGTACGAGCAGTACTTC	CASRQGYEQYF
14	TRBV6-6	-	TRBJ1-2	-	TGTGCCAGCAGTTACCCCGGACAGAGCTATGGCTACACCTTC	CASSYPGQSYGYTF
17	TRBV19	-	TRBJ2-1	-	TGTGCCAGTAGTATGGCCCTCTCCCGCGGAACCTACAATGAGCAGTTCTTC	CASSMALSRGTYNEQFF
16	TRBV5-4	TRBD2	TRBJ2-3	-	TGTGCCAGCAGACAAATCCCCGGGAGGGAGACAGATACGCAGTATTTT	CASRQIPGRETDTQYF
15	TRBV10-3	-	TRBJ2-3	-	TGTGCCATCAGTGAGTCAGGGGGATACACAGATACGCAGTATTTT	CAISESGGYTDTQYF
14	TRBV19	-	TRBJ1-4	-	TGTGCCAGTAGTTCCGGGAGGCGAGGTGAAAAACTGTTTTTT	CASSSGRRGEKLFF
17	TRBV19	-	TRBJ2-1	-	TGTGCCAGTAGCCCTGGGTTGAGGTTGAGCTCCTACAATGAGCAGTTCTTC	CASSPGLRLSSYNEQFF
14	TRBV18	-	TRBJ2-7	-	TGTGCCAGCTCACCCCGGGACCTCTCCTACGAGCAGTACTTC	CASSPRDLSYEQYF
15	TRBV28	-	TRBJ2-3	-	TGTGCCAGCAGAGGGGTGGGCTCCGGCACAGATACGCAGTATTTT	CASRGVGSGTDTQYF